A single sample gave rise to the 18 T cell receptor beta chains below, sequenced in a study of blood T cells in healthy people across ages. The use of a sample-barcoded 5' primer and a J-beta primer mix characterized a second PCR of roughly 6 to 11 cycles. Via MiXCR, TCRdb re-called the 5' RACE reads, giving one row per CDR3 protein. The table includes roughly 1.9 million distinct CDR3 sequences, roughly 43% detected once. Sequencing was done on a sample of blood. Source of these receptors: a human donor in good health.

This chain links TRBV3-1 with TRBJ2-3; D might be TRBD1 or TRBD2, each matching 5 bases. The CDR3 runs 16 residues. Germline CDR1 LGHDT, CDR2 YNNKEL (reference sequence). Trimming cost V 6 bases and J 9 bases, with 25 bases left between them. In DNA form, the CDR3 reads TGTGCCAGCAGTCACACCGGGACCTGGGGTTCGGAGACGCAGTATTTT. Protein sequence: CASSHTGTWGSETQYF.

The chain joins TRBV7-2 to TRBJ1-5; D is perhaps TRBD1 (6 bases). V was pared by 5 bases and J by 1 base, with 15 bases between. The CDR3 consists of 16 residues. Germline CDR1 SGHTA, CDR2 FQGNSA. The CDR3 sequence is CASSLRGWGSNQPQHF. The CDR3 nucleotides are TGTGCCAGCAGCCTCAGGGGCTGGGGGAGCAATCAGCCCCAGCATTTT.

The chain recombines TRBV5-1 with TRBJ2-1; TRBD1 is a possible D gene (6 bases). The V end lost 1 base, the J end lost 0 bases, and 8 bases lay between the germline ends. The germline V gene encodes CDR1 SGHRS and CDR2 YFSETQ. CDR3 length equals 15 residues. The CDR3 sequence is CASSLIQGSYNEQFF. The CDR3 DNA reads TGCGCCAGCAGCTTGATACAGGGCTCCTACAATGAGCAGTTCTTC.

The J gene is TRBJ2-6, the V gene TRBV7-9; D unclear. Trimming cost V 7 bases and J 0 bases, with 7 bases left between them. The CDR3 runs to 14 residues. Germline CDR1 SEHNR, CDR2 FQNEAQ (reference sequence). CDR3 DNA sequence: TGTGCCAGCATTACTTTCTCTGGGGCCAACGTCCTGACTTTC. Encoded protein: CASITFSGANVLTF.

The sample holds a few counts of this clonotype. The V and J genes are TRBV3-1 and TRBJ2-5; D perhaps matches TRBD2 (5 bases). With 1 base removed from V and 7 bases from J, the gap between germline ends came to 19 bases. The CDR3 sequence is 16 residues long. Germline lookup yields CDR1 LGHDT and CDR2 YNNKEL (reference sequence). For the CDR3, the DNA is TGTGCCAGCAGCCAAGGCCCCGTGGCTAGCCTAGGGACCCAGTACTTC. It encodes CASSQGPVASLGTQYF.

The CDR3 sequence is CASSGWDSYEQYF. The CDR3 nucleotides are TGTGCCAGCAGCGGATGGGACAGCTACGAGCAGTACTTC. The chain links TRBV11-2 to TRBJ2-7, with TRBD1 matching 7 bases. Trimming cost V 5 bases and J 3 bases; bases outside gene matches: 4. CDR1 SGHAT and CDR2 FQNNGV come from the germline V gene. This CDR3 is built from 13 residues.

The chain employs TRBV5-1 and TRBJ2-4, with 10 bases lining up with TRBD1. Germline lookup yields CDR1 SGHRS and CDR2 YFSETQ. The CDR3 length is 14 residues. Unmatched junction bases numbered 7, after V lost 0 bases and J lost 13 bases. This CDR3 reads CASSLATGGAEQYF. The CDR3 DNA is TGCGCCAGCAGCTTGGCGACAGGGGGCGCGGAGCAGTACTTC.

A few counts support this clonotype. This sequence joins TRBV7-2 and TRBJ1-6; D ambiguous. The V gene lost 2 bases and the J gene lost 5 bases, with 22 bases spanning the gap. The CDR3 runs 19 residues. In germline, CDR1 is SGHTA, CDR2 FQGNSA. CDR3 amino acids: CASSLLSGEGLEHNSPLHF. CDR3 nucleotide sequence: TGTGCCAGCAGCTTACTTAGCGGGGAGGGATTGGAGCATAATTCACCCCTCCACTTT.

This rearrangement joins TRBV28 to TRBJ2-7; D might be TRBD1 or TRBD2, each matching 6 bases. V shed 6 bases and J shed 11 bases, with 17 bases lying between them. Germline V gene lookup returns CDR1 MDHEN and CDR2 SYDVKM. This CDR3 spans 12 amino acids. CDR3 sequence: CASSSPAGEEYF. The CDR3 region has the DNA TGTGCCAGCAGCTCCCCTGCAGGGGAGGAGTACTTC.

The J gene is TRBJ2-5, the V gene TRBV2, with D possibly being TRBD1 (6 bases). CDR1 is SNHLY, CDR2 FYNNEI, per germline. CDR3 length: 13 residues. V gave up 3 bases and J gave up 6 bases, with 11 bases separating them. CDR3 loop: CASSEQGLQTQYF. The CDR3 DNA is TGTGCCAGCAGTGAGCAGGGGTTGCAGACCCAGTACTTC.

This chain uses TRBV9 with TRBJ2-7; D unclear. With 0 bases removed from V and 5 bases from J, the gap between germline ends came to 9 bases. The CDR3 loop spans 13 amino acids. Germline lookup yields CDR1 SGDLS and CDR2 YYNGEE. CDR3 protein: CASSVGLGNEQYF. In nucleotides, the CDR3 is TGTGCCAGCAGCGTAGGATTGGGTAACGAGCAGTACTTC. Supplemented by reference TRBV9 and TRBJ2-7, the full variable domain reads DSGVTQTPKHLITATGQRVTLRCSPRSGDLSVYWYQQSLDQGLQFLIQYYNGEERAKGNILERFSAQQFPDLHSELNLSSLELGDSALYFCASSVGLGNEQYFGPGTRLTVT.

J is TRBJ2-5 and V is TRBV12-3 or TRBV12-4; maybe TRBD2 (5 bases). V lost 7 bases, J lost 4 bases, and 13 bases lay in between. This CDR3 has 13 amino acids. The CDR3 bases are TGTGCCAGCATCCCTAGGGCGGGAGAGACCCAGTACTTC. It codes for CASIPRAGETQYF.

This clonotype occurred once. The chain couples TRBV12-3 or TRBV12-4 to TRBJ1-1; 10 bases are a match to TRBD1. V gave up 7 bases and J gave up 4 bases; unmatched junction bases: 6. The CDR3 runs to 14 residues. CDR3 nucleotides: TGTGCCAGCATCCTGACAGGGGGCTTCACTGAAGCTTTCTTT. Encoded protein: CASILTGGFTEAFF.

CDR3 residues: CASSISGTASLGDYGYTF. Written as DNA, the CDR3 is TGTGCCAGCAGCATATCCGGGACAGCTAGCCTTGGTGACTATGGCTACACCTTC. The chain links TRBV12-3 or TRBV12-4 to TRBJ1-2; 7 bases line up with TRBD1. CDR3 size: 18 residues. V lost 6 bases, J lost 3 bases, and 19 bases stayed unmatched.

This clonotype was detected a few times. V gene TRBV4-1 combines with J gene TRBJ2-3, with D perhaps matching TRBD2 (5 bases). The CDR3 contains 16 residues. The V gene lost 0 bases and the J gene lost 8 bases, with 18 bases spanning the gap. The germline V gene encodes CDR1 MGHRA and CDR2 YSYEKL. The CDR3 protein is CASSQEELSSYGTQYF. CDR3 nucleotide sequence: TGCGCCAGCAGCCAAGAAGAGCTCTCTAGCTATGGTACGCAGTATTTT.

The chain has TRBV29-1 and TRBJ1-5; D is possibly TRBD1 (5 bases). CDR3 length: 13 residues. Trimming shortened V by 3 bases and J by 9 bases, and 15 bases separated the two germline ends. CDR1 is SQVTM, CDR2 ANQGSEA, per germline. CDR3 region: CSVETPGGGPQHF. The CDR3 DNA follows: TGCAGCGTTGAGACGCCGGGTGGGGGGCCCCAGCATTTT.

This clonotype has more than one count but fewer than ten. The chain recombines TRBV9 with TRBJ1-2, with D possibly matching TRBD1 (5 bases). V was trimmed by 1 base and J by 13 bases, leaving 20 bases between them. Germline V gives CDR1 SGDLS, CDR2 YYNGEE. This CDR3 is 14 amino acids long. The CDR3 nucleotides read TGTGCCAGCAGCGTACAAGGGGACCCCTCGGGTTGCACCTTC. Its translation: CASSVQGDPSGCTF.

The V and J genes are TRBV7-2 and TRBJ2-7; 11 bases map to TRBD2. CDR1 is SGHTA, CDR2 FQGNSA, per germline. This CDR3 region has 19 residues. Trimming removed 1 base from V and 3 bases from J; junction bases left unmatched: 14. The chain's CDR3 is CASSLVGNSGGAALYEQYF. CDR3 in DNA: TGTGCCAGCAGCTTAGTAGGGAATAGCGGGGGGGCAGCGCTCTACGAGCAGTACTTC.